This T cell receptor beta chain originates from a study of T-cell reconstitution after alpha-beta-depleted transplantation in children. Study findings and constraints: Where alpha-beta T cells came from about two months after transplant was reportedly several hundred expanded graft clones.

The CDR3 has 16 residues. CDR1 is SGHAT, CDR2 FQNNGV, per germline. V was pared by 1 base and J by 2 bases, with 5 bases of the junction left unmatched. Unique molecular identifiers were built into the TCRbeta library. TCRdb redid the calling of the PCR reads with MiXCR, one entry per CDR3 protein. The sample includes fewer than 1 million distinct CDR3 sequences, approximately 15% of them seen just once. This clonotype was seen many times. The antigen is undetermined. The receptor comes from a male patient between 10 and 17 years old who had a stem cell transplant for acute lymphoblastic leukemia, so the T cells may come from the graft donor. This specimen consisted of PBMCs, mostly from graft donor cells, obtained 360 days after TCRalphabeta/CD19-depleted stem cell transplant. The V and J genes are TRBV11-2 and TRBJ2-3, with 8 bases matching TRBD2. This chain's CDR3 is CASSLVSGGPTDTQYF. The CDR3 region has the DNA TGTGCCAGCAGCTTAGTGTCGGGAGGGCCCACAGATACGCAGTATTTT.